This entry lists 3 T cell receptor beta chains sequenced from one sample in a study of response to subunit inactivated influenza vaccine. MiXCR, applied by TCRdb to the RT-PCR reads, yields one record per CDR3 protein. Here the sample spans fewer than 800,000 distinct CDR3 sequences, less than 20% being singletons. Sequencing was performed on PBMCs from blood, taken 11 to 12 days after vaccination. These receptors came from a man aged 50-60 years who received an inactivated influenza vaccine.

The chain combines TRBV14 with TRBJ2-5, with 12 bases aligning to TRBD2. This CDR3 has 18 residues. With V trimmed by 4 bases and J by 1 base, 10 bases remained unmatched. Germline values: CDR1 SGHDN, CDR2 FVKESK. CDR3 protein: CASSPPFSSGRVQETQYF. CDR3 in DNA: TGTGCCAGCAGCCCCCCTTTTTCTAGCGGGAGGGTCCAAGAGACCCAGTACTTC.

This chain links TRBV5-1 with TRBJ1-4; D is ambiguous. From germline, CDR1 is SGHRS and CDR2 YFSETQ. Trimming removed 2 bases at V and 4 bases at J, with 6 bases between. The CDR3 has 13 residues. CDR3 in amino acids: CASSFNSNEKLFF. The CDR3, as DNA: TGCGCCAGCAGCTTTAACAGTAATGAAAAACTGTTTTTT.

J is TRBJ2-7 and V is TRBV2, with D unclear. CDR1 is SNHLY, CDR2 FYNNEI, per germline. This CDR3 region has 13 residues. V was cut by 5 bases and J by 2 bases, with 10 bases left in between. CDR3 sequence (DNA): TGTGCCAGCAGTCCAACAAAGACCTACGAGCAGTACTTC. Translating gives CASSPTKTYEQYF.